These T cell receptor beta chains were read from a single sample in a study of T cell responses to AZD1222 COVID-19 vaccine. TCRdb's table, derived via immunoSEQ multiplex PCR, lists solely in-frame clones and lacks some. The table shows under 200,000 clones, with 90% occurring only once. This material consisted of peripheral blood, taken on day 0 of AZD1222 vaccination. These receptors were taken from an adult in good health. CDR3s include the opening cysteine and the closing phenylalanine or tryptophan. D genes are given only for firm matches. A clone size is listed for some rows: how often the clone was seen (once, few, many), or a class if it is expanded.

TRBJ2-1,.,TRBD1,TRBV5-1,TGCGCCAGCAGCTTGCCAACAGGGGGATCCTACAATGAGCAGTTCTTC,CASSLPTGGSYNEQFF
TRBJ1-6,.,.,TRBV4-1,TGCGCCAGCACCCCCGTCTCAGCTCTGTTCTCACCCCTCCACTTT,CASTPVSALFSPLHF
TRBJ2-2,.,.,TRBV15,TGTGCCACCAGCAACAGGGAGCAGGGGGAGCTGTTTTTT,CATSNREQGELFF
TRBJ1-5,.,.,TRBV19,TGTGCCAGTAGAGGGACGCGGAGCAATCAGCCCCAGCATTTT,CASRGTRSNQPQHF
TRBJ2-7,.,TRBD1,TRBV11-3,TGTGCCAGCAGCGCCCCCGGGACAGGGGGGAACGAGCAGTACTTC,CASSAPGTGGNEQYF
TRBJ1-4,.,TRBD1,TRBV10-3,TGTGCCATCAGTGAGGGGACAGGGAGTGTAAAACTGTTTTTT,CAISEGTGSVKLFF
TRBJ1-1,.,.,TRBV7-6,TGTGCCAGCAGCCCAAGGGGCGCGAGTAAGAAAGTGACTGAAGCTTTCTTT,CASSPRGASKKVTEAFF
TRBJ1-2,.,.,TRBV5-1,TGCGCCAGCCCAGGTCAGGCCTATGGCTACACCTTC,CASPGQAYGYTF
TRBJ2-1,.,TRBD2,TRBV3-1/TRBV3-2,TGTGCCAGCAGCCTAGCGGGGAGGCATGAGCAGTTCTTC,CASSLAGRHEQFF
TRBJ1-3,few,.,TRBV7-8,TGTGCCAGCAGCTACCAGATAAAGGTGGACACCATATATTTT,CASSYQIKVDTIYF
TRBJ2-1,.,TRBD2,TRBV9,TGTGCCAGCAGCGTAGCAGGCGGGGGGTCCTACAATGAGCAGTTCTTC,CASSVAGGGSYNEQFF
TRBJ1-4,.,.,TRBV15,TGTGCCACCAGCAGAGATCTCCTACTTGAAAAACTGTTTTTT,CATSRDLLLEKLFF
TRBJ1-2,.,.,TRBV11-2,TGTGCCAGCAGCTTAGGGACAGTTCCTTATGGCTACACCTTC,CASSLGTVPYGYTF
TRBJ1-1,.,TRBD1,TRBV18,TGTGCCAGCTCACCTCCTTATGTGGGACAGATGAACACTGAAGCTTTCTTT,CASSPPYVGQMNTEAFF
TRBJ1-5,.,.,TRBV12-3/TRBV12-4,TGTGCCAGCAGTTGGGGAAGTCAGCCCCAGCATTTT,CASSWGSQPQHF
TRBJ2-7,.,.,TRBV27,TGTGCCAGCAGTCTAGTGTCGGGTTACCTCCCCTACGAGCAGTACTTC,CASSLVSGYLPYEQYF
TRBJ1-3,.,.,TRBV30,TGTGCCTGGAGTCCTTGGGCCTCCCCGGGAAGAAACACCATATATTTT,CAWSPWASPGRNTIYF
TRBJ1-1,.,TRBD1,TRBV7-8,TGTGCCAGCAGCTTGAGGGACAGGGGGACTGAAGCTTTCTTT,CASSLRDRGTEAFF
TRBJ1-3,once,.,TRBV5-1,TGCGCCAGCAGCTTGGGTCTCTCTGGAAACACCATATATTTT,CASSLGLSGNTIYF
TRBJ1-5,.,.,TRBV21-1,TGTGCCAGCAGAATATTAAAGGGCAATCAGCCCCAGCATTTT,CASRILKGNQPQHF
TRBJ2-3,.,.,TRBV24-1,TGTGCCACCAGCGAGCCCAGCACAGATACGCAGTATTTT,CATSEPSTDTQYF
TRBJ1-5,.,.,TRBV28,TGTGCCAGCAGTTCCTCAGGATTGGCTCAGCCCCAGCATTTT,CASSSSGLAQPQHF
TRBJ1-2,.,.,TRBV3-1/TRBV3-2,TGTGCCAGCAAGGGGATTAACTATGGCTACACCTTC,CASKGINYGYTF
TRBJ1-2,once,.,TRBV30,TGTGCCTGGAGAGGGCCCACTGCTAACTATGGCTACACCTTC,CAWRGPTANYGYTF
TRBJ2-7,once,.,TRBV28,TGTGCCAGCAGTTTATCGAGGTGGGTTTCGGGATACGAGCAGTACTTC,CASSLSRWVSGYEQYF
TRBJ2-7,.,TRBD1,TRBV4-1,TGCGCCAGCAGCCTCGGACAGGGCCACGAGCAGTACTTC,CASSLGQGHEQYF
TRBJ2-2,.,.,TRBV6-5,TGTGCCAGCCGAGGCGCCCCCGGGGAGCTGTTTTTT,CASRGAPGELFF
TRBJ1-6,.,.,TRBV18,TGTGCCAGCTCACCACCGTCAGGGGCAAATTCACCCCTCCACTTT,CASSPPSGANSPLHF
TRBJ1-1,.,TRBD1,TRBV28,TGTGCCAGCAGTTCCGGACAGGGGTCCACTGAAGCTTTCTTT,CASSSGQGSTEAFF
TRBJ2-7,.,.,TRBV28,TGTGCCAGCAACTCCCACTACGAGCAGTACTTC,CASNSHYEQYF
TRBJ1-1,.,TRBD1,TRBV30,TGTGCCTGGAGCACCGGGACAGGGAACACTGAAGCTTTCTTT,CAWSTGTGNTEAFF